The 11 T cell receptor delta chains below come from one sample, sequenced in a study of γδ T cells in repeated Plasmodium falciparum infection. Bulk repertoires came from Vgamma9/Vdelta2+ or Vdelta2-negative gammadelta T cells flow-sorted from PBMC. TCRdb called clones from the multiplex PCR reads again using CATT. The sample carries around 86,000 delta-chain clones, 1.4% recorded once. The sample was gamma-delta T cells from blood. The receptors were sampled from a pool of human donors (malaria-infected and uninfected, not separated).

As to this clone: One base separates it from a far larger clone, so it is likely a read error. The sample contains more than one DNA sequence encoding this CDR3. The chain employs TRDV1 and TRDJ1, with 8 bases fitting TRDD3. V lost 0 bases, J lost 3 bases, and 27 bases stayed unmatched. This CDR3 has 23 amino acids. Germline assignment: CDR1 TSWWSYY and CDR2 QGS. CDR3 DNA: TGTGCTCTTGGGGAACTACCCTGCCTTCCCAAGACTCTCTGGGGGACCCCCCCCGATAAACTCATCTTT. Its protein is CALGELPCLPKTLWGTPPDKLIF.

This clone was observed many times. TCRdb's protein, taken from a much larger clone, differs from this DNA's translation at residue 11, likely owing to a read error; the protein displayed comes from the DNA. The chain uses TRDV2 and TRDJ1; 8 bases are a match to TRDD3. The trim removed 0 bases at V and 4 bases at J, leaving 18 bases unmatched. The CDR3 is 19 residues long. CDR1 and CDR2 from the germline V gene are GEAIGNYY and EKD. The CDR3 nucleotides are TGTGCCTGTGACACCGTTCCCGTACTGGGGGTTATACGGGGCGATAAACTCATCTTT. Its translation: CACDTVPVLGVIRGDKLIF.

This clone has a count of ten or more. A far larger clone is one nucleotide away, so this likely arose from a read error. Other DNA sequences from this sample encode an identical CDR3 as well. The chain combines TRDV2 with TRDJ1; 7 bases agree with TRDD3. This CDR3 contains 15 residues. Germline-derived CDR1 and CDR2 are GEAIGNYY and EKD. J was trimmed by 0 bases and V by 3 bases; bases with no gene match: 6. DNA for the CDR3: TGTGCCTGTGACGTGCTGGGGGTTTACACCGATAAACTCATCTTT. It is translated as CACDVLGVYTDKLIF.

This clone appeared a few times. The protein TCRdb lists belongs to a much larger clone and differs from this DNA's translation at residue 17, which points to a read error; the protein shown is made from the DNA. The CDR3 DNA sequence: TGTGCTCTTGGGGAACTCAAAATCTTCCTACTGACCCCGGGGATCATGTGCACCGATAAACTCATCTTT. Its protein product is CALGELKIFLLTPGIMCTDKLIF. The chain employs TRDV1 and TRDJ1; the match to TRDD2 covers 8 bases. Here the J gene came from matching the DNA to germline, since TCRdb omits it. CDR1 TSWWSYY and CDR2 QGS come from the germline V gene. This CDR3 is built from 23 residues. J lost 1 base, V lost 0 bases, and 25 bases had no gene match.

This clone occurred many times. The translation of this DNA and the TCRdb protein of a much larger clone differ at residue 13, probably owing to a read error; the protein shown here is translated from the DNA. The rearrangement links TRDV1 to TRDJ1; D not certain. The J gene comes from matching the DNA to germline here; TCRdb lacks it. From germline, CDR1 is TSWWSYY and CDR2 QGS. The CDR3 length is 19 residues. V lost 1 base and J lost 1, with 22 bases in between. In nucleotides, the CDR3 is TGTGCTCTTGGGGAACGATTTACTCTAACCCTCGTGTGCACCGATAAACTCATCTTT. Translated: CALGERFTLTLVCTDKLIF.

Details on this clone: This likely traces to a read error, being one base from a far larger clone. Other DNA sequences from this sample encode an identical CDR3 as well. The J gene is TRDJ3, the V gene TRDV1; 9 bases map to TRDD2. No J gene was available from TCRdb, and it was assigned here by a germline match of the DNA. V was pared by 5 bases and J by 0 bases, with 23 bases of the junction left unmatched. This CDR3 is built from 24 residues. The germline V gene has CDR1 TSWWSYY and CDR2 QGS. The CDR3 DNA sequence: TGTGCTCTTGGGCCCATCCCCTTCCTACGAACCGGGGGACTGTACTCCTGGGACACCCGACAGATGTTTTTC. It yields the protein CALGPIPFLRTGGLYSWDTRQMFF.

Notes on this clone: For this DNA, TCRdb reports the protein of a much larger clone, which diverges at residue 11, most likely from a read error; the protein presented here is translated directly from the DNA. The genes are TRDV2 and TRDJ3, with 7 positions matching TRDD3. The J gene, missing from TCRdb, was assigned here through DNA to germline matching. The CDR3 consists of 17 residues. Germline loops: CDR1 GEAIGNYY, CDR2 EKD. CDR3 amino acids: CACDTVGDSWGTRQMFF. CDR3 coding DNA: TGTGCCTGTGACACCGTGGGGGACTCCTGGGGCACCCGACAGATGTTTTTC.

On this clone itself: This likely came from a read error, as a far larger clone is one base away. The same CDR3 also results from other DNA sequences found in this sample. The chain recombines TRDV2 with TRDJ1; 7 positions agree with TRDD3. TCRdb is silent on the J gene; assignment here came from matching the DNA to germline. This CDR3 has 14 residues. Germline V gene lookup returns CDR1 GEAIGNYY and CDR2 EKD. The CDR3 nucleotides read TGTGCTTGTGAGCGGATACGCGAGGCCGATAAACTCATCTTT. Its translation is CACERIREADKLIF.

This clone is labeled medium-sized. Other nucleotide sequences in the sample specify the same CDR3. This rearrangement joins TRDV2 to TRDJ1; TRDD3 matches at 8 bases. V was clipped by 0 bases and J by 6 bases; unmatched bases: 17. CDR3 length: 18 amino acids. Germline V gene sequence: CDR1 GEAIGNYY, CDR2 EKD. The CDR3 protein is CACDTVSGGRTLSNKLIF. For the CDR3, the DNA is TGTGCCTGTGACACCGTTTCTGGGGGAAGAACGCTATCAAATAAACTCATCTTT.

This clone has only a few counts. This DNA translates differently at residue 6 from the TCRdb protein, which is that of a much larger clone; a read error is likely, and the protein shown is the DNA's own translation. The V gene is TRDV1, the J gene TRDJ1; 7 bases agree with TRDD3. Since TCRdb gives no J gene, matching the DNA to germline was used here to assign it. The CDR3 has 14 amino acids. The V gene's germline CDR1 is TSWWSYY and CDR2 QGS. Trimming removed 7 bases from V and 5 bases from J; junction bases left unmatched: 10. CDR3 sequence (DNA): TGTGCTCTTGAGCGAGCTGGGGGCCCTGATAAACTCATCTTT. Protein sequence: CALERAGGPDKLIF.

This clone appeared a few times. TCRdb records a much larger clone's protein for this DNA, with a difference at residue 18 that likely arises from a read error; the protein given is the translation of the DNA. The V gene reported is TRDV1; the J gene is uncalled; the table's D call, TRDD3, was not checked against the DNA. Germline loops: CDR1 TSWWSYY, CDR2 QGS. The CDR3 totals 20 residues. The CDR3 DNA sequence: TGTGCTCTTGGGGAATCATCCCTACGGCTGGGTAACCCTTTTACCGATAAACCCATCTTT. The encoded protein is CALGESSLRLGNPFTDKPIF.